This paragraph reports one T cell receptor (beta chain). This clonotype was seen only a few times. Its antigen is unknown. No much larger clonotype is one base removed from it; base qualities were not supplied. The treatment or condition label for this specimen denotes: live attenuated yellow fever vaccine strain. At every blood-draw timepoint, two biological replicates of bulk PBMCs were collected. PBMCs were isolated from peripheral blood using a standard Ficoll-Paque protocol. TriZol was used to extract RNA from bulk PBMCs, CD4 and CD8 fractions, and dextramer-positive and dextramer-negative fractions. Trimming takes 5 bases from V and 5 bases from J, and the germline ends sit 18 bases apart. From the cysteine up to the phenylalanine, the CDR3 has a length of 16 residues. Here the CDR3 DNA is all that survives: 48 bases in frame from base 1. The germline V gene (reference sequence) yields SEHNR for CDR1 and FQNEAQ for CDR2.

Synthesis of TCR cDNA relied on 5'RACE template switching, a step that introduced a universal primer site along with unique molecular identifiers. cDNA synthesis was primed from both the TCR alpha and TCR beta constant segments. Library amplification involved two PCR steps, and the second step added sample barcodes and sequencing adapters. Sequencing of libraries was performed on Illumina HiSeq 2500 (2x100 bp) or NovaSeq (2x150 bp). From the authors' description of their analysis: MIGEC was used to demultiplex reads and collapse the reads into UMI consensus sequences, and MiXCR was used for V(D)J alignment. Vaccine-responding clonotypes were defined with edgeR using replicate PBMC samples, requiring FDR below 0.01 and a log2 fold change above 5 up to day 15. CD4 or CD8 identity was assigned to each bulk clonotype according to whether the clonotype was present at higher abundance in the sequenced CD4 repertoire or the sequenced CD8 repertoire. TCRdb cleaned the public reads at Q25 with fastp, built clones with MiXCR and kept in-frame beta chains. Identical CDR3 protein sequences are pooled into one entry, listed with their most common genes and DNA. TCRdb assigned the V and J calls; the authors' analysis was not used. In this sample the table shows about 350,000 distinct CDR3 sequences, 8% to 9.5% of which occur a single time. The ten largest clonotypes hold 15% to 20% of the sample.

This entry comes from a study of T cells after yellow fever vaccination (dated by TCRdb to the late 2010s). Turning to the overall study: The SMART-Seq v4 Ultra Low Input RNA kit was used to prepare libraries from fractions with low cell numbers. To follow T-cell clones before and after both primary and booster YFV17D yellow fever vaccination, bulk TCR alpha and beta repertoires underwent longitudinal sequencing. Blood was collected at multiple timepoints before and after primary and secondary immunization, and bulk PBMC replicates and cell subsets were isolated. The cohort comprised two healthy male donors, one aged 18 to 29 and one aged 30 to 40 years.

Points the paper makes about the study in general: Computational filtering was required because FACS-sorted repertoires could contain abundant contaminating clonotypes from the bulk population. Because only a couple of donors were included in the study, the extent to which the findings can be generalized is limited. Compared with the primary T-cell response, the secondary T-cell response was weaker but faster, peaking on day 5 rather than day 15. After the booster, most clones that had expanded after primary vaccination were detected again (nearly 98% of CD4 and roughly 86% of CD8), suggesting broad maintenance of memory. A small share of clonotypes occurred in both CD4 and CD8 compartments, likely arising from convergent recombination.

The chain is assembled from TRBV7-9 and TRBJ1-4, with a weak D call of TRBD1 (5 bases match). The sequenced sample was PBMCs, obtained more than 35 days after the first yellow fever vaccination. The receptor comes from a man younger than 35 who received the YFV17D yellow fever vaccine. The DNA reads as follows: TGTGCCAGCAGCCCCGCCCAGACAGTCTCCAATGAAAAACTGTTTTTT. This yields the protein CASSPAQTVSNEKLFF.